This is a list of T cell receptor beta chains from one sample in a study of cytotoxic CD8 clonotypes in ibrutinib-treated CLL. Clones were read by immunoSEQ multiplex PCR, and TCRdb kept only the in-frame ones, dropping some. The sample consists of fewer than 90,000 clones, around two thirds of them appearing once. Material: PBMCs, obtained after 12 months of ibrutinib treatment. The receptors derive from a human donor with chronic lymphocytic leukemia. Each CDR3 is given with its conserved first and last residue. A D gene is named only where the DNA matches it firmly. Clone size is shown for a subset of rows, as once, few, many or a class of expanded clone.

d_call cdr3_length clone_size j_call v_call cdr3_nt cdr3_aa
. 16 . TRBJ1-3 TRBV29-1 TGCAGCCCCGTACTACGGGGGCGGCGATCTGGAAACACCATATATTTT CSPVLRGRRSGNTIYF
TRBD1 15 once TRBJ1-2 TRBV29-1 TGCAGCGTTGCCCCCGGGACAGGGGGCGCGATGGGCTACACCTTC CSVAPGTGGAMGYTF
TRBD1 20 . TRBJ2-6 TRBV19 TGTGCCAGTAGTACCCGACCGTGGGACAGCCCTCGCTCTGGGGCCAACGTCCTGACTTTC CASSTRPWDSPRSGANVLTF
. 15 . TRBJ1-4 TRBV18 TGTGCCAGCTCACCGATTTCAGGGGTCGGCGAAAAACTGTTTTTT CASSPISGVGEKLFF
TRBD2 17 once TRBJ2-1 TRBV9 TGTGCCAGCAGCGTAGTTCGTCGACTAGCGGGGTCCGATGAGCAGTTCTTC CASSVVRRLAGSDEQFF
. 15 . TRBJ2-2 TRBV2 TGTGCCAGCAGTGGCCTAGCGCGGAACACCGGGGAGCTGTTTTTT CASSGLARNTGELFF
. 14 . TRBJ2-1 TRBV11-2 TGTGCCAGCAGCTTAGTCGAGGGAAACAATGAGCAGTTCTTC CASSLVEGNNEQFF
. 14 . TRBJ1-1 TRBV6-5 TGTGCCAGCAGTTACACCGGCCAGGGAGCTGAAGCTTTCTTT CASSYTGQGAEAFF
. 13 medium-sized TRBJ2-5 TRBV7-3 TGTGCCAGCAGCGTGAGATCGAAAGAGACCCAGTACTTC CASSVRSKETQYF
. 13 . TRBJ1-2 TRBV6-1 TGTGCCAGCAACCCCGGGGCCTTCTATGGCTACACCTTC CASNPGAFYGYTF
. 14 . TRBJ1-6 TRBV5-1 TGCGCCAGCAGCTCGGACAGTTTTGTTTCACCCCTCCACTTT CASSSDSFVSPLHF
TRBD1 15 once TRBJ2-7 TRBV5-6 TGTGCCAGCAGCTTGGGGACAGGGGGTTTCTACGAGCAGTACTTC CASSLGTGGFYEQYF
. 16 few TRBJ2-7 TRBV4-1 TGCGCCAGCAGCCAAGAGGGAGGTACCCTCCGCCGCGAGCAGTACTTC CASSQEGGTLRREQYF
TRBD2 15 . TRBJ2-5 TRBV6-5 TGTGCCAGCAGCCCTGGGGGACTAGCCCAAGAGACCCAGTACTTC CASSPGGLAQETQYF
. 11 . TRBJ2-7 TRBV20-1 TGCAGTGCTAGTTGGTTAGACGAGCAGTACTTC CSASWLDEQYF
. 16 . TRBJ1-4 TRBV7-6 TGTGCCAGCAGCTTAGTGCCCGGCCCAACTAATGAAAAACTGTTTTTT CASSLVPGPTNEKLFF
. 14 . TRBJ2-7 TRBV29-1 TGCAGCGTCTCTGGTACAGGGAGCTCCTACGAGCAGTACTTC CSVSGTGSSYEQYF
. 14 . TRBJ2-7 TRBV6-6 TGTGCCAGCAGTGACTCGGGACCTCCGAAAGAGCAGTACTTC CASSDSGPPKEQYF
. 15 . TRBJ2-7 TRBV5-4 TGTGCCAGCAGCTTGGAGCCGGGGTCCTCCTACGAGCAGTACTTC CASSLEPGSSYEQYF
TRBD1 12 . TRBJ1-3 TRBV19 TGTGCCAGCGGGACAGCCGGAAACACCATATATTTT CASGTAGNTIYF
. 12 few TRBJ1-2 TRBV30 TGTGCCTGGACCGGTGGGGGTTGGGGCTACACCTTC CAWTGGGWGYTF
TRBD1 13 few TRBJ2-7 TRBV6-1 TGTGCCAGCACCCAGGGACAGATCTACGAGCAGTACTTC CASTQGQIYEQYF
. 14 few TRBJ1-4 TRBV18 TGTGCCAGCTCACCGGGGGTTGATAATGAAAAACTGTTTTTT CASSPGVDNEKLFF
TRBD2 13 few TRBJ2-3 TRBV27 TGTGCCACCGGGACTAGCCTCACAGATACGCAGTATTTT CATGTSLTDTQYF
TRBD2 16 few TRBJ2-1 TRBV25-1 TGTGCCAGCAGGCCCAAGCGCAGCGGGGGGTACAATGAGCAGTTCTTC CASRPKRSGGYNEQFF
TRBD2 16 . TRBJ2-7 TRBV6-5 TGTGCCAGCAGTTACTCTTGGCTAGCGGGGGCCTACGAGCAGTACTTC CASSYSWLAGAYEQYF
. 20 . TRBJ1-4 TRBV4-3 TGCGCCAGCAGCCAAGATCTAGGGACACCTTCTATTGCAACTAATGAAAAACTGTTTTTT CASSQDLGTPSIATNEKLFF
. 14 few TRBJ1-5 TRBV6-5 TGTGCCAGCTCACGGACGGGGCTCGATCAGCCCCAGCATTTT CASSRTGLDQPQHF
TRBD1 14 once TRBJ2-5 TRBV5-1 TGCGCCAGCAGCACCGGACAGGGACAAGAGACCCAGTACTTC CASSTGQGQETQYF
TRBD1 14 few TRBJ1-2 TRBV9 TGTGCCAGCAGCGTAGCCCCAGGGGGCTATGGCTACACCTTC CASSVAPGGYGYTF
. 14 once TRBJ2-1 TRBV6-4 TGTGCCAGCAGTGAGTCTGGGGCCTACAATGAGCAGTTCTTC CASSESGAYNEQFF
. 11 . TRBJ2-7 TRBV25-1 TGTGCCAGCAGGCAGGCTTACGAGCAGTACTTC CASRQAYEQYF